This T cell receptor beta chain was documented in a study of response to subunit inactivated influenza vaccine. The study's findings and limits: There was a suggestion from the authors that each seasonal influenza vaccination recruits few new T cells.

About this clonotype: The antigen remains undetermined.

This CDR3 region has 13 residues. Germline V gene sequence: CDR1 DFQATT, CDR2 SNEGSKA (reference sequence). The V gene lost 6 bases and the J gene lost 8 bases, with 17 bases spanning the gap. TCRdb passed the RT-PCR reads through MiXCR, listing each CDR3 protein once. The table has roughly 700,000 distinct CDR3 sequences, approximately 15% seen once; the top ten hold around 7%. Sequences were derived from PBMCs from blood, sampled less than 15 days before vaccination. The source of this sequence is a man aged 50-59 years who received an inactivated influenza vaccine. This chain joins TRBV20-1 and TRBJ2-1; no firm D call. This CDR3 is CSATVVRKDEQFF. The DNA of the CDR3 is TGCAGTGCGACTGTCGTAAGGAAGGATGAGCAGTTCTTC.